This T cell receptor beta chain stems from a study of metastatic and nonmetastatic thyroid tumors. Overall study context: Repertoire comparison spanned blood and tumor or nodule tissue of malignant and benign thyroid patients.

TCRdb re-analyzed the PCR reads using MiXCR. The table has 11,000 to 15,000 clones, less than 25% seen once. All patients reached thyroid surgery having received no treatment beforehand. Whole-study findings and limits: Significantly higher TCR beta diversity was reportedly seen in malignant thyroid tumors than benign nodules, in blood and tumor.

This clone was seen ten or more times. Its specificity is unknown. This CDR3 has 16 residues. The germline CDR1 and CDR2 sequences are KGHDR and SFDVKD. V was cut by 1 base and J by 5 bases, with 16 bases left in between. The origin of this receptor is a female donor with papillary thyroid cancer or a benign thyroid nodule (not recorded which). Some clones in this sample may be carry-over from other donors' samples. This chain joins TRBV24-1 and TRBJ2-5; possible D gene TRBD2, 6 bases. Sequenced sample: blood. The CDR3, as DNA: TGTGCCACCAGTGATTTTGGTGCGGGGTCCGGGGAGACCCAGTACTTC. Protein: CATSDFGAGSGETQYF.